These T cell receptor beta chains were read from a single sample in a study of shared clonotypes between healthy human individuals. Generated by immunoSEQ multiplex PCR, the TCRdb table keeps only in-frame clones and is missing some. In the table there are more than 1,200,000 clones, around 98.5% of which are singletons. The specimen was naive CD4+ T cells sorted from blood. Every receptor here comes from a man aged 30 to 39 in good health. The CDR3 runs from the conserved cysteine through the conserved F or W. A D gene is named only where the DNA matches it firmly. The size field is filled for only some rows; it gives once, few, many or a size class.

D gene,V gene,J gene,clone size,CDR3 protein,CDR3 DNA
-,TRBV5-1,TRBJ2-7,-,CASSLGQWTYEQYF,TGCGCCAGCAGCTTAGGACAGTGGACCTACGAGCAGTACTTC
-,TRBV29-1,TRBJ2-7,-,CSVRVTPREQYF,TGCAGCGTTCGTGTGACACCCCGGGAGCAGTACTTC
-,TRBV28,TRBJ2-7,-,CATLGGSYEQYF,TGTGCCACCTTGGGGGGCTCCTACGAGCAGTACTTC
-,TRBV5-1,TRBJ1-3,-,CASSFGQSGNTIYF,TGCGCCAGCAGCTTTGGACAGTCTGGAAACACCATATATTTT
-,TRBV4-1,TRBJ2-7,-,CASSQAQFSLGRSYEQYF,TGCGCCAGCAGCCAAGCTCAATTTAGTCTAGGTCGCTCCTACGAGCAGTACTTC
TRBD2,TRBV10-1,TRBJ2-1,-,CASSPTSGVTNEQFF,TGCGCCAGCAGTCCCACTAGCGGGGTAACGAATGAGCAGTTCTTC
-,TRBV6-5,TRBJ2-7,-,CASSHDGSYEQYF,TGTGCCAGCAGCCACGATGGGTCCTACGAGCAGTACTTC
TRBD1,TRBV15,TRBJ2-1,-,CATSITGTGVANEQFF,TGTGCCACCAGCATAACCGGGACAGGGGTGGCAAATGAGCAGTTCTTC
-,TRBV11-2,TRBJ2-1,-,CASSLSSGINEQFF,TGTGCCAGCAGCTTAAGTAGCGGAATTAATGAGCAGTTCTTC
-,TRBV5-1,TRBJ2-7,-,CASSLLGYEQYF,TGCGCCAGCAGCTTGTTGGGCTACGAGCAGTACTTC
-,TRBV2,TRBJ2-4,-,CASSERVGAGKNIQYF,TGTGCCAGCAGTGAACGGGTGGGAGCGGGCAAAAACATTCAGTACTTC
-,TRBV19,TRBJ1-2,-,CASSPDSYGYTF,TGTGCCAGTAGTCCGGACAGCTATGGCTACACCTTC
-,TRBV18,TRBJ1-2,-,CASSPLDDGRYGYTF,TGTGCCAGCTCACCATTGGACGACGGCCGCTATGGCTACACCTTC
-,TRBV29-1,TRBJ2-1,-,CSVEGDLSSYNEQFF,TGCAGCGTTGAGGGAGATTTAAGCTCCTACAATGAGCAGTTCTTC
-,TRBV28,TRBJ2-7,-,CASSSPKPPYEQYF,TGTGCCAGCAGTTCGCCCAAGCCCCCTTACGAGCAGTACTTC
TRBD1,TRBV19,TRBJ1-1,-,CASSIQGVRTEAFF,TGTGCCAGTAGTATACAGGGGGTTCGCACTGAAGCTTTCTTT
-,TRBV29-1,TRBJ1-4,-,CSAYATNEKLFF,TGCAGCGCCTATGCAACTAATGAAAAACTGTTTTTT
TRBD1,TRBV11-3,TRBJ2-7,-,CASSITLGTESYEQYF,TGTGCCAGCAGCATCACTCTTGGGACAGAGAGCTACGAGCAGTACTTC
-,TRBV14,TRBJ1-1,-,CASSQVLGQSNTEAFF,TGTGCCAGCAGCCAAGTTCTAGGACAATCGAACACTGAAGCTTTCTTT
-,TRBV28,TRBJ2-7,-,CASRMSSYEQYF,TGTGCCAGCAGAATGAGCTCCTACGAGCAGTACTTC
-,TRBV29-1,TRBJ2-7,-,CSVATHLGEQYF,TGCAGCGTTGCTACACACCTGGGCGAGCAGTACTTC
TRBD1,TRBV7-3,TRBJ2-1,-,CASSFYRGASYNEQFF,TGTGCCAGCAGCTTCTACAGGGGTGCTTCCTACAATGAGCAGTTCTTC
-,TRBV5-1,TRBJ1-1,-,CASSLDSGTEAFF,TGCGCCAGCAGCTTGGACAGCGGCACTGAAGCTTTCTTT
TRBD2,TRBV7-3,TRBJ2-1,-,CASSPGLAYNNEQFF,TGTGCCAGCAGCCCGGGACTAGCTTATAACAATGAGCAGTTCTTC
-,TRBV10-2,TRBJ1-2,-,CASREGAYGYTF,TGCGCCAGCAGGGAAGGGGCCTATGGCTACACCTTC
TRBD2,TRBV7-8,TRBJ2-1,-,CASSLALRTSGSRYNEQFF,TGTGCCAGCAGCTTAGCGCTTAGGACTAGCGGGAGTAGGTACAATGAGCAGTTCTTC
TRBD1,TRBV29-1,TRBJ2-7,-,CSAGGYSYEQYF,TGCAGCGCAGGGGGCTACTCCTACGAGCAGTACTTC
TRBD1,TRBV6-5,TRBJ1-5,-,CASRRDRGGNQPQHF,TGTGCCAGCAGGCGAGACAGGGGAGGCAATCAGCCCCAGCATTTT
TRBD2,TRBV6-6,TRBJ2-7,-,CASSPMTPGLAEEQYF,TGTGCCAGCAGCCCCATGACACCGGGACTAGCGGAAGAGCAGTACTTC
-,TRBV4-1,TRBJ2-1,-,CASSQERRGSASYEQFF,TGCGCCAGCAGCCAAGAAAGGCGGGGATCCGCGTCATATGAGCAGTTCTTC
TRBD1,TRBV6-5,TRBJ1-1,-,CASRGHSGGGEAFF,TGTGCCAGCAGAGGCCATTCAGGGGGAGGGGAAGCTTTCTTT
TRBD2,TRBV18,TRBJ2-2,-,CASSPGLAGAGELFF,TGTGCCAGCTCACCAGGACTAGCGGGAGCCGGGGAGCTGTTTTTT
-,TRBV28,TRBJ2-7,-,CASSSYLAPGEQYF,TGTGCCAGCAGTTCCTACCTAGCCCCTGGCGAGCAGTACTTC
TRBD1,TRBV5-1,TRBJ2-7,-,CASSSDRGGEQYF,TGCGCCAGCAGCTCGGACAGGGGAGGCGAGCAGTACTTC
-,TRBV5-6,TRBJ2-2,once,CASSATGLTITGELFF,TGTGCCAGCAGCGCGACGGGGCTTACGATTACCGGGGAGCTGTTTTTT
-,TRBV6-6,TRBJ1-2,-,CASLASGLPHYGYTF,TGTGCCAGTCTAGCATCAGGCCTCCCCCACTATGGCTACACCTTC
-,TRBV18,TRBJ2-1,once,CASSPRDGSEQFF,TGTGCCAGCTCACCACGCGACGGGAGTGAGCAGTTCTTC
TRBD1,TRBV5-1,TRBJ2-7,-,CASSQGQGGYEQYF,TGCGCCAGCAGCCAAGGACAGGGTGGCTACGAGCAGTACTTC
-,TRBV10-2,TRBJ2-5,-,CASRGVVVPRTQYF,TGCGCCAGCAGGGGGGTGGTGGTGCCTCGAACCCAGTACTTC
TRBD1,TRBV29-1,TRBJ2-7,-,CSAFLNRGGSYEQYF,TGCAGCGCTTTCCTAAACAGGGGCGGCTCCTACGAGCAGTACTTC
TRBD1,TRBV2,TRBJ2-5,-,CASSPTGKETQYF,TGTGCCAGCAGTCCGACAGGGAAGGAGACCCAGTACTTC
TRBD2,TRBV9,TRBJ2-3,-,CASSVEFSGSSRTQYF,TGTGCCAGCAGCGTAGAATTTAGCGGGAGTTCGCGGACGCAGTATTTT
TRBD1,TRBV27,TRBJ2-7,-,CASSSGWDRGHEQYF,TGTGCCAGCAGTTCGGGATGGGACAGGGGCCACGAGCAGTACTTC
-,TRBV5-4,TRBJ1-1,-,CASSLGMRYGANMNTEAFF,TGTGCCAGCAGCTTGGGGATGCGTTATGGCGCCAACATGAACACTGAAGCTTTCTTT
-,TRBV7-2,TRBJ2-5,-,CASSLDLKETQYF,TGTGCCAGCAGCTTAGATTTAAAAGAGACCCAGTACTTC
-,TRBV28,TRBJ2-4,-,CASSLWDSPPQQYF,TGTGCCAGCAGTTTATGGGACAGCCCGCCCCAGCAGTACTTC
-,TRBV6-5,TRBJ2-1,-,CASSYSYDLRDNEQFF,TGTGCCAGCAGTTACTCATACGATCTCAGAGATAATGAGCAGTTCTTC
TRBD1,TRBV29-1,TRBJ2-2,-,CSVQAGTANTGELFF,TGCAGCGTTCAAGCCGGGACAGCGAACACCGGGGAGCTGTTTTTT
-,TRBV9,TRBJ2-2,-,CASSVALLMGTGELFF,TGTGCCAGCAGCGTAGCTTTGCTAATGGGTACCGGGGAGCTGTTTTTT
TRBD2,TRBV28,TRBJ2-2,-,CASSSSGIFTGELFF,TGTGCCAGCAGTTCTAGCGGGATATTTACCGGGGAGCTGTTTTTT
TRBD2,TRBV7-4,TRBJ2-1,-,CASSLGGRGLAGHNEQFF,TGTGCCAGCAGCTTAGGAGGGAGGGGACTAGCGGGACACAATGAGCAGTTCTTC
-,TRBV9,TRBJ1-4,-,CASSTGGEKLFF,TGTGCCAGCAGCACGGGAGGGGAGAAACTGTTTTTT